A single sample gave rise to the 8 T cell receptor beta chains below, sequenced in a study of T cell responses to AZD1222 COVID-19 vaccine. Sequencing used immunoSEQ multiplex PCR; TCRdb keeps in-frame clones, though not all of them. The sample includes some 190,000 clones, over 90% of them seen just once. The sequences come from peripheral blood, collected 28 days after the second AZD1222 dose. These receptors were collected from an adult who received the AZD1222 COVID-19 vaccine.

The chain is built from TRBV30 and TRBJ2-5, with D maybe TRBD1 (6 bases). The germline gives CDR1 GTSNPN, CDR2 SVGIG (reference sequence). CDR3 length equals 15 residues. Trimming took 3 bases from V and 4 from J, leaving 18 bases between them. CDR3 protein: CAWRLAGAMGETQYF. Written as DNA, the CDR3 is TGTGCCTGGAGGCTTGCAGGGGCTATGGGAGAGACCCAGTACTTC. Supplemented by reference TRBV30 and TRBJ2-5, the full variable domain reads SQTIHQWPATLVQPVGSPLSLECTVEGTSNPNLYWYRQAAGRGLQLLFYSVGIGQISSEVPQNLSASRPQDRQFILSSKKLLLSDSGFYLCAWRLAGAMGETQYFGPGTRLLVL.

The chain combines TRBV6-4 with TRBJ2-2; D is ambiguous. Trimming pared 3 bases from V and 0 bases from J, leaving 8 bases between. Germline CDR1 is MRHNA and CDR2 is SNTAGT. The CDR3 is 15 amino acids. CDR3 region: CASSEQNPNTGELFF. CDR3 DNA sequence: TGTGCCAGCAGTGAACAGAATCCGAACACCGGGGAGCTGTTTTTT.

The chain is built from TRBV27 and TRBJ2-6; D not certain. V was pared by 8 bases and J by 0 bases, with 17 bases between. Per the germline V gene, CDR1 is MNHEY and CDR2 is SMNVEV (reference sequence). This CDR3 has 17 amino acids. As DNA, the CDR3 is TGTGCCAGCCAGGAGTACGGGCCCACCTCTGGGGCCAACGTCCTGACTTTC. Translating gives CASQEYGPTSGANVLTF. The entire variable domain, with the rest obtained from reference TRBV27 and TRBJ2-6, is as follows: EAQVTQNPRYLITVTGKKLTVTCSQNMNHEYMSWYRQDPGLGLRQIYYSMNVEVTDKGDVPEGYKVSRKEKRNFPLILESPSPNQTSLYFCASQEYGPTSGANVLTFGAGSRLTVL.

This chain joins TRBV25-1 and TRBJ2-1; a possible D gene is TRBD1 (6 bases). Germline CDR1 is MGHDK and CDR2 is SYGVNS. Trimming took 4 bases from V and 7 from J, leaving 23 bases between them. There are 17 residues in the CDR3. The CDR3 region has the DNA TGTGCCAGCAGTGCAAGCCAGGGGTCACCTTCTACGAATGAGCAGTTCTTC. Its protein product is CASSASQGSPSTNEQFF.

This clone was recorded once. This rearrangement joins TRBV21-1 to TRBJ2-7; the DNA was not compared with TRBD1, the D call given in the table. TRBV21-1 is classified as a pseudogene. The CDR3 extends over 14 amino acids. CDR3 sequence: CASLTKDRPYEQYF. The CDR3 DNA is TGTGCCAGCCTGACAAAAGACAGACCCTACGAGCAGTACTTC.

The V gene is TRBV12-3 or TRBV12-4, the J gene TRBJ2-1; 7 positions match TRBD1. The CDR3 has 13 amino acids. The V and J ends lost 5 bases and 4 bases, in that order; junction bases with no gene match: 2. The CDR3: CASSKQGYNEQFF. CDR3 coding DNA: TGTGCCAGCAGTAAACAGGGGTACAATGAGCAGTTCTTC.

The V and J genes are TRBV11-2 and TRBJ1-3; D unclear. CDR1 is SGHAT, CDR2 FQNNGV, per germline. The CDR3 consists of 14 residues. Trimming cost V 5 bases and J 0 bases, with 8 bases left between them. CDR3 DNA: TGTGCCAGCAGCCTACACAACTCTGGAAACACCATATATTTT. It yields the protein CASSLHNSGNTIYF.

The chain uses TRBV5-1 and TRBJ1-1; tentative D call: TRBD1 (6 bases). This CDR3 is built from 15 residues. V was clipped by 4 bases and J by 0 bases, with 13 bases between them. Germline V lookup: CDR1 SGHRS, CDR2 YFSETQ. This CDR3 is CASSLSGQLNTEAFF. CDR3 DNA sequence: TGCGCCAGCAGCCTCTCCGGACAGTTGAACACTGAAGCTTTCTTT.